The 8 T cell receptor beta chains given below trace back to one sample, sequenced in a study of blood T cell repertoires in COVID-19. Clones were sequenced by immunoSEQ multiplex PCR, and TCRdb holds only the in-frame ones, with some missing. The sample yields about 140,000 clones, roughly 90% seen once. The sequenced sample was peripheral blood. These TCRs come from a man in his forties or fifties with active or convalescent COVID-19.

The chain carries TRBV5-5 and TRBJ1-2; TRBD1 matches at 7 bases. The CDR3 has 14 residues. Germline V gene data show CDR1 as SGHKS and CDR2 as YYEKEE (reference sequence). The J segment lost 4 bases and the V segment lost 1 base, leaving 4 bases of the junction unmatched. DNA for the CDR3: TGTGCCAGCAGCTTGCCACAGGGGTTCTATGGCTACACCTTC. Translation gives CASSLPQGFYGYTF.

This clone has only one observation. The CDR3 loop reads CASSASSSQYF. The CDR3 DNA sequence: TGTGCCAGCAGCGCCTCGTCGAGCCAGTACTTC. The chain carries TRBV14 and TRBJ2-5, with D unresolved. The CDR3 contains 11 residues. CDR1 and CDR2 (germline): SGHDN, FVKESK. Between the trimmed V and J ends, which lost 5 bases and 10 bases, there was a span of 11 bases.

This chain connects TRBV5-1 to TRBJ2-5; D is uncertain. Germline assignment: CDR1 SGHRS and CDR2 YFSETQ. With 0 bases removed from V and 0 bases from J, the gap between germline ends came to 9 bases. This CDR3 has 15 residues. In DNA, the CDR3 is TGCGCCAGCAGCTTGGATTATCGGTACCAAGAGACCCAGTACTTC. It codes for CASSLDYRYQETQYF.

The rearrangement joins TRBV7-9 to TRBJ1-1, with TRBD1 identical over 9 bases. In germline, CDR1 is SEHNR, CDR2 FQNEAQ (reference sequence). J lost 8 bases, V lost 3 bases, and 10 bases had no gene match. The CDR3 covers 15 residues. This CDR3 reads CASSFISGQGSEAFF. The CDR3 bases are TGTGCCAGCAGCTTCATCTCCGGACAGGGGTCCGAAGCTTTCTTT.

The V call is TRBV18, the J call TRBJ1-1, with 9 nucleotides matching TRBD1. CDR3 length equals 13 residues. Unmatched junction bases numbered 2, after V lost 4 bases and J lost 5 bases. Germline-derived CDR1 and CDR2 are KGHSH and LQKENI. The CDR3 here is CASSRDRETEAFF. In DNA, the CDR3 is TGTGCCAGCTCACGGGACAGGGAAACTGAAGCTTTCTTT.

The chain combines TRBV18 with TRBJ2-1, with D possibly being TRBD2 (6 bases). This CDR3 contains 13 residues. Trimming removed 6 bases from V and 5 bases from J, with 11 bases in between. CDR1 is KGHSH and CDR2 is LQKENI in the germline V gene. The CDR3: CASSSGWDNEQFF. For the CDR3, the DNA is TGTGCCAGCTCCAGCGGGTGGGACAATGAGCAGTTCTTC. Full variable domain (remainder filled in from reference TRBV18 and TRBJ2-1): NAGVMQNPRHLVRRRGQEARLRCSPMKGHSHVYWYRQLPEEGLKFMVYLQKENIIDESGMPKERFSAEFPKEGPSILRIQQVVRGDSAAYFCASSSGWDNEQFFGPGTRLTVL.

Only a few counts were recorded for this clone. V gene TRBV19 combines with J gene TRBJ1-3; possibly TRBD1 for D (6 bases). This CDR3 is 15 amino acids long. The V gene's germline CDR1 is LNHDA and CDR2 SQIVND (reference sequence). V dropped 8 bases and J dropped 2 bases, with 16 bases sitting between them. The CDR3 DNA follows: TGTGCCAGTGGACCCCGGGGGGCGGCTGGAAACACCATATATTTT. It yields the protein CASGPRGAAGNTIYF.

On this clone: The sample has other DNA sequences that encode this CDR3 too. The V and J genes are TRBV18 and TRBJ2-3; the D is unclear. The CDR3 covers 14 residues. CDR1 is KGHSH, CDR2 LQKENI, per germline. Trimming stripped 3 bases from V and 0 bases from J, with 7 bases between. The CDR3 is CASSPPSSTDTQYF. For the CDR3, the DNA is TGTGCCAGCTCACCCCCTTCTAGCACAGATACGCAGTATTTT.